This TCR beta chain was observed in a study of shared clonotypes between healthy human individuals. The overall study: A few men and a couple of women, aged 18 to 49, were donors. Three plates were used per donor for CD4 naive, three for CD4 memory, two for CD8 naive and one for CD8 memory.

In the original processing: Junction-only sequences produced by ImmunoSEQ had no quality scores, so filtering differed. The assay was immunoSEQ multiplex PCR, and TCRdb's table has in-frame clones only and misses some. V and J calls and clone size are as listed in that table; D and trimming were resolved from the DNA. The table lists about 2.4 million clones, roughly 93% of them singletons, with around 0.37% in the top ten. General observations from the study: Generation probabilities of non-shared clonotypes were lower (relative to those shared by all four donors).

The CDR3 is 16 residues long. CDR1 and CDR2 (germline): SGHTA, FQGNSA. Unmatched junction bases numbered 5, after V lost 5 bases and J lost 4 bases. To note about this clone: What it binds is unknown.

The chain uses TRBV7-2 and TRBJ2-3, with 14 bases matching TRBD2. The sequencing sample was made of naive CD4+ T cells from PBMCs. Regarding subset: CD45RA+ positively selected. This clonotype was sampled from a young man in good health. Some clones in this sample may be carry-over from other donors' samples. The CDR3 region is CASSNRTSGRPDTQYF. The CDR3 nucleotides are TGTGCCAGCAGCAACAGGACTAGCGGGAGGCCAGATACGCAGTATTTT.